These 13 T cell receptor beta chains share one sample of origin, sequenced in a study of cytomegalovirus exposure and HLA in healthy donors. The PCR was carried out with 60 Vbeta primers and 13 Jbeta primers. Only in-frame clones appear in the TCRdb table, and some are missing; sequencing was by immunoSEQ multiplex PCR. This repertoire shows 70,000 to 95,000 clones, around 73% found once; its top ten account for about 3.1%. Sequenced sample: PBMCs. All receptors come from a man aged 50-60 years in good health and CMV-seronegative.

The V call is TRBV7-2, the J call TRBJ2-4; 7 bases match TRBD1. The V and J ends lost 5 bases and 7 bases, in that order; junction bases with no gene match: 14. CDR3 length: 16 amino acids. The germline V gene has CDR1 SGHTA and CDR2 FQGNSA. CDR3 region: CASSTHSGQRQNIQYF. The DNA of the CDR3 is TGTGCCAGCAGCACCCATTCGGGACAGAGGCAGAACATTCAGTACTTC. The full variable domain, completed using reference TRBV7-2 and TRBJ2-4, is GAGVSQSPSNKVTEKGKDVELRCDPISGHTALYWYRQSLGQGLEFLIYFQGNSAPDKSGLPSDRFSAERTGGSVSTLTIQRTQQEDSAVYLCASSTHSGQRQNIQYFGAGTRLSVL.

The rearrangement links TRBV27 to TRBJ2-1; D is unresolved. V lost 1 base and J lost 7, with 8 bases in between. This CDR3 comprises 13 residues. Germline V lookup: CDR1 MNHEY, CDR2 SMNVEV (reference sequence). CDR3 in amino acids: CASSLFAGNEQFF. CDR3 coding DNA: TGTGCCAGCAGTTTATTCGCCGGGAATGAGCAGTTCTTC.

This clone was counted between two and nine times. The CDR3 nucleotides are TGTGCCAGCAGCTTCGGGGAAAAGGGAGGGAAACTGTTTTTT. Its protein is CASSFGEKGGKLFF. The gene calls are TRBV7-9 and TRBJ1-4; D call uncertain. V was trimmed by 3 bases and J by 11 bases, leaving 16 bases between them. Germline CDR1 reads SEHNR; CDR2 reads FQNEAQ (reference sequence). The CDR3 extends over 14 amino acids.

This clone was recorded once. V gene TRBV19 combines with J gene TRBJ2-3, with 13 bases fitting TRBD2. Germline-derived CDR1 and CDR2 are LNHDA and SQIVND (reference sequence). The CDR3 is 15 amino acids. V shed 6 bases and J 2 bases; nucleotides not matched to a gene: 2. In DNA form, the CDR3 reads TGTGCCAGTAGGGGACTAGCGGGGAACACAGATACGCAGTATTTT. This encodes CASRGLAGNTDTQYF.

This chain joins TRBV10-3 and TRBJ2-5; D not certain. Judging by the DNA end, TRBJ2-7 fits better; the J call may be wrong. CDR1 ENHRY and CDR2 SYGVKD come from the germline V gene. This CDR3 is built from 13 residues. CDR3 residues: CASRAPDSYEQYF. The CDR3 region has the DNA TGTGCCAGCCGGGCCCCGGACTCCTACGAGCAGTACTTC.

The rearrangement joins TRBV5-1 to TRBJ1-2, with 7 bases identical to TRBD1. V dropped 1 base and J dropped 6; count of bases not matched to a gene: 9. Germline CDR1 is SGHRS and CDR2 is YFSETQ. The CDR3 spans 15 residues. The CDR3 region is CASSLYLGGANGYTF. In DNA, the CDR3 is TGCGCCAGCAGCTTGTACTTAGGGGGCGCAAATGGCTACACCTTC.

The gene calls are TRBV30 and TRBJ1-2, with D possibly being TRBD1 (5 bases). CDR1 and CDR2 from the germline V gene are GTSNPN and SVGIG (reference sequence). The CDR3 is made up of 13 amino acids. The germline V and J ends were trimmed by 3 bases and 2 bases, with 10 bases remaining between them. This chain's CDR3 is CAWRKAGNYGYTF. Written as DNA, the CDR3 is TGTGCCTGGAGGAAGGCAGGGAACTATGGCTACACCTTC.

The rearrangement joins TRBV5-4 to TRBJ1-2; 7 bases match TRBD1. J gave up 6 bases and V 3 bases, and 11 bases lay outside the gene matches. This CDR3 is built from 15 residues. Germline V gene data show CDR1 as SGHNT and CDR2 as YYREEE (reference sequence). CDR3 residues: CASSSLFGQVDGYTF. The CDR3, as DNA: TGTGCCAGCAGCTCGCTTTTTGGACAGGTTGATGGCTACACCTTC.

This chain uses TRBV27 with TRBJ1-2, with D tentatively TRBD1 (5 bases). The germline V and J ends were trimmed by 6 bases and 0 bases, with 11 bases remaining between them. CDR1 is MNHEY and CDR2 is SMNVEV in the germline V gene (reference sequence). This CDR3 has 14 amino acids. CDR3: CASRPSTANYGYTF. CDR3 nucleotides: TGTGCCAGCAGGCCCTCGACAGCTAACTATGGCTACACCTTC.

Only one count was recorded for this clone. The chain links TRBV28 to TRBJ1-5; 7 nucleotides agree with TRBD1. CDR3 length: 16 amino acids. J gave up 3 bases and V 5 bases, and 10 bases lay outside the gene matches. Germline CDR1 MDHEN, CDR2 SYDVKM. The CDR3 loop is CASSARQGYSNQPQHF. DNA of the CDR3: TGTGCCAGCAGTGCTCGACAGGGATATTCCAATCAGCCCCAGCATTTT.

CDR3 protein: CASSSTSGGAHEQFF. CDR3 nucleotide sequence: TGTGCCAGCAGCTCGACTAGCGGGGGGGCCCATGAGCAGTTCTTC. The chain uses TRBV7-3 and TRBJ2-1, with TRBD2 matching 14 bases. Germline CDR1 reads SGHTA; CDR2 reads FQGTGA. J gave up 8 bases and V 4 bases, and 4 bases lay outside the gene matches. The CDR3 is made up of 15 amino acids.

The gene calls are TRBV9 and TRBJ1-4, with D hard to call. V lost 3 bases to trimming and J lost 0 bases, with 9 bases between them. The CDR3 totals 15 residues. Germline V lookup: CDR1 SGDLS, CDR2 YYNGEE. The CDR3 protein is CASSEQPATNEKLFF. CDR3 nucleotide sequence: TGTGCCAGCAGCGAACAGCCTGCAACTAATGAAAAACTGTTTTTT.

This chain connects TRBV5-5 to TRBJ1-1; possibly TRBD1 for D (6 bases). Germline CDR1 and CDR2: SGHKS and YYEKEE (reference sequence). Trimming cost V 4 bases and J 1 base, with 14 bases left between them. The CDR3 consists of 15 residues. In DNA, the CDR3 is TGTGCCAGCAGCGGCTACAGGGCAGGGAACACTGAAGCTTTCTTT. This translates into CASSGYRAGNTEAFF.